This TCR beta chain was found in a study of T cell repertoires in cytomegalovirus infection. Study background: Recently described HLA-C-restricted plus well-studied HLA-B-restricted CMV epitopes were used. Both a matching HLA type and CMV infection were indicated by public TCR beta signatures. Notes on the study in general: Predominance within the ex vivo response was attributable to HLA-C-restricted CMV-specific TCR beta clonotypes.

This clonotype has just a few counts. The antigen is undetermined. This CDR3 has 17 residues. Unmatched junction bases numbered 14, after V lost 6 bases and J lost 7 bases. TCRdb reanalysed the reads using MiXCR and keeps one entry per CDR3 protein. Among around 430,000 distinct CDR3 sequences listed, under 55% were seen once. This receptor was obtained from a human donor in good health (CMV status not recorded). Some clones in this sample may be carry-over from other donors' samples. The specimen comprised cultured PBMCs, sampled from culture after CMV antigen stimulation. V and J are TRBV12-3 or TRBV12-4 and TRBJ1-5, with 11 bases fitting TRBD1. CDR3 amino acids: CASRHSRGQGAGQPQHF. Here the CDR3 DNA reads TGTGCCAGCAGACATTCACGCGGACAGGGGGCTGGCCAGCCCCAGCATTTT.